The clone carrying this T cell receptor (beta chain) was seen a few times. For blood and skin samples, reverse transcription used TCR alpha and beta constant primers. Each CDR3 protein gets one entry after TCRdb re-called the 5' RACE reads with MiXCR. This sample carries tens of thousands of distinct CDR3 sequences, over 3.5% of them seen once, and the ten largest clones take over 7.5%. This sample was taken from a study of naive and memory T cell subsets. Adult healthy volunteers gave 2.5 ml peripheral blood for whole-blood RNA. V was shortened by 1 base and J by 2 bases, with 8 bases between the two germline ends. The CDR3 is 14 amino acids. The germline CDR1 and CDR2 sequences are SGHAT and FQNNGV.

This TCR came from a male donor in good health. The gene calls are TRBV11-2 and TRBJ2-5; D remains ambiguous. The CDR3 here is CASSLAGYQETQYF. CDR3 nucleotide sequence: TGTGCCAGCAGCTTAGCCGGATATCAAGAGACCCAGTACTTC.